The 32 T cell receptor beta chains below all came from one sample that was sequenced in a study of beta chain features in type 1 diabetes. Since all of the isolated RNA was reverse transcribed, expressed TCRB transcripts were what got sequenced. Libraries were prepared by immunoSEQ multiplex PCR; TCRdb keeps only in-frame clonotypes and omits some of them. This table holds under 400,000 clones, roughly 12% found once. Input material: naive CD4+ T cells from blood. The receptors here all came from a man aged 18-30 years in good health.

This clone was detected only a few times. The gene calls are TRBV9 and TRBJ2-7, with a weak D call TRBD1 (5 bases). CDR3 length equals 14 residues. Per germline, CDR1 SGDLS and CDR2 YYNGEE. Trimming cost V 0 bases and J 3 bases, with 10 bases left between them. The CDR3 spells CASSVGGRRYEQYF. The CDR3 region has the DNA TGTGCCAGCAGCGTAGGGGGCAGACGCTACGAGCAGTACTTC. The variable domain in full, completed from reference TRBV9 and TRBJ2-7, reads DSGVTQTPKHLITATGQRVTLRCSPRSGDLSVYWYQQSLDQGLQFLIQYYNGEERAKGNILERFSAQQFPDLHSELNLSSLELGDSALYFCASSVGGRRYEQYFGPGTRLTVT.

The chain employs TRBV6-5 and TRBJ1-1, with D possibly matching TRBD1 (6 bases). The germline V gene has CDR1 MNHEY and CDR2 SVGAGI. V lost 6 bases to trimming and J lost 4 bases, with 15 bases between them. CDR3 length equals 14 residues. CDR3 sequence: CASRIGTRGTEAFF. DNA of the CDR3: TGTGCCAGCAGGATTGGGACAAGGGGCACTGAAGCTTTCTTT.

The V gene is TRBV18, the J gene TRBJ1-4; TRBD1 matches at 8 bases. V gave up 4 bases and J gave up 5 bases; unmatched junction bases: 3. Looked up from germline, CDR1 is KGHSH and CDR2 is LQKENI. This CDR3 spans 14 amino acids. The CDR3: CASSRDRRNEKLFF. The DNA of the CDR3 is TGTGCCAGCTCACGGGACAGGAGAAATGAAAAACTGTTTTTT.

V usage is TRBV30 and J usage is TRBJ1-2; D is perhaps TRBD1 (5 bases). In germline, CDR1 is GTSNPN, CDR2 SVGIG (reference sequence). Trimming took off 2 bases at V and 6 bases at J, with 10 bases between the two ends. The CDR3 sequence is 12 residues long. CDR3 in DNA: TGTGCCTGGAGTTTGGGGCCGCATGGCTACACCTTC. Residues: CAWSLGPHGYTF. Full variable domain (rest looked up from reference TRBV30 and TRBJ1-2): SQTIHQWPATLVQPVGSPLSLECTVEGTSNPNLYWYRQAAGRGLQLLFYSVGIGQISSEVPQNLSASRPQDRQFILSSKKLLLSDSGFYLCAWSLGPHGYTFGSGTRLTVV.

The chain combines TRBV28 with TRBJ2-7, with 12 bases that match TRBD2. The CDR3 is made up of 15 amino acids. CDR1 and CDR2 (germline): MDHEN, SYDVKM. Unmatched junction bases numbered 5, after V lost 6 bases and J lost 2 bases. The CDR3 region has the DNA TGTGCCAGCAGGGCGACTAGCGGGAGTCCCTACGAGCAGTACTTC. Encoded protein: CASRATSGSPYEQYF.

The genes are TRBV6-5 and TRBJ2-2; D is unclear. V was clipped by 5 bases and J by 5 bases, with 6 bases between them. CDR1 is MNHEY, CDR2 SVGAGI, per germline. The CDR3 extends over 12 amino acids. The CDR3 here is CASSPTTGELFF. The DNA of the CDR3 is TGTGCCAGCAGTCCCACTACCGGGGAGCTGTTTTTT.

V is TRBV30 and J is TRBJ2-3, with 9 positions matching TRBD2. CDR3 size: 13 residues. Germline loops: CDR1 GTSNPN, CDR2 SVGIG (reference sequence). J lost 1 base, V lost 4 bases, and 0 bases had no gene match. CDR3 region: CAWTSGGTDTQYF. The CDR3 DNA reads as TGTGCCTGGACTAGCGGGGGCACAGATACGCAGTATTTT.

The table lists this clone with a few counts. The V call is TRBV5-1, the J call TRBJ2-1; 10 bases are a match to TRBD2. V gave up 3 bases and J gave up 6 bases; unmatched junction bases: 6. There are 15 residues in the CDR3. CDR1 is SGHRS, CDR2 YFSETQ, per germline. Written as DNA, the CDR3 is TGCGCCAGCAGCTCCCGTAGCGGGGGGATCAATGAGCAGTTCTTC. Amino acid sequence: CASSSRSGGINEQFF.

This clone showed up just a few times. This sequence joins TRBV4-1 and TRBJ2-1, with 10 bases identical to TRBD2. V shed 4 bases and J 7 bases; nucleotides not matched to a gene: 13. CDR1 and CDR2 (germline): MGHRA, YSYEKL. There are 17 residues in the CDR3. CDR3 sequence reads: CASSPSRGGLALNEQFF. In DNA, the CDR3 is TGCGCCAGCAGCCCCAGTCGGGGGGGACTAGCGTTGAATGAGCAGTTCTTC.

In nucleotides, the CDR3 is TGTGCCAGCGGGACACCACTTAGTGACACCATATATTTT. The encoded protein is CASGTPLSDTIYF. V usage is TRBV5-4 and J usage is TRBJ1-3, with TRBD1 as a possible D gene (6 bases). Germline V gene lookup returns CDR1 SGHNT and CDR2 YYREEE (reference sequence). This CDR3 region has 13 residues. Between the trimmed V and J ends, which lost 7 bases and 8 bases, there was a span of 16 bases.

The chain is built from TRBV28 and TRBJ2-1; the match to TRBD2 covers 9 bases. This CDR3 is 17 amino acids long. Germline V gene lookup returns CDR1 MDHEN and CDR2 SYDVKM. Trimming cost V 0 bases and J 8 bases; bases outside gene matches: 11. This chain's CDR3 is CASSLWSSGTSRYEQFF. CDR3 in DNA: TGTGCCAGCAGTTTATGGTCTAGCGGGACCTCCCGGTATGAGCAGTTCTTC.

The chain is built from TRBV5-6 and TRBJ2-7, with D perhaps matching TRBD2 (5 bases). Trimming removed 4 bases at V and 2 bases at J, with 13 bases between. Germline loops: CDR1 SGHDT, CDR2 YYEEEE. CDR3 length: 14 amino acids. CDR3 protein: CASSRRDPTYEQYF. For the CDR3, the DNA is TGTGCCAGCAGCCGCCGGGATCCAACCTACGAGCAGTACTTC.

The chain employs TRBV29-1 and TRBJ2-7; 9 nucleotides agree with TRBD2. The CDR3 has 15 amino acids. With 7 bases clipped from V and 4 bases from J, the junction kept 14 bases outside the gene matches. Per germline, CDR1 SQVTM and CDR2 ANQGSEA. This chain's CDR3 is CSAATPAGGIYEQYF. The CDR3 DNA reads as TGCAGCGCCGCAACACCAGCGGGGGGAATATACGAGCAGTACTTC.

This clone was observed a few times. This rearrangement joins TRBV7-3 to TRBJ2-1; 8 bases are a match to TRBD2. Trimming took 4 bases from V and 7 from J; bases not matched to a gene: 6. Germline CDR1 reads SGHTA; CDR2 reads FQGTGA. The CDR3 contains 14 residues. CDR3 sequence reads: CASSSGGAPNEQFF. In DNA form, the CDR3 reads TGTGCCAGCAGCTCCGGGGGGGCCCCGAATGAGCAGTTCTTC.

This clone turned up a few times. V is TRBV30 and J is TRBJ2-2; D gene unclear. Germline CDR1 reads GTSNPN; CDR2 reads SVGIG (reference sequence). Trimming stripped 1 base from V and 1 base from J, with 13 bases between. The CDR3 runs 16 residues. CDR3 region: CAWSDSFAENTGELFF. In DNA, the CDR3 is TGTGCCTGGAGTGACAGTTTCGCCGAGAACACCGGGGAGCTGTTTTTT.

This clone was counted between two and nine times. V usage is TRBV11-3 and J usage is TRBJ1-1; D possibly corresponds to TRBD1 (5 bases). Per the germline V gene, CDR1 is SGHNT and CDR2 is YENEEA. The ends were cut back, 1 base at V and 4 bases at J, with 7 bases in the middle. The CDR3 totals 13 residues. CDR3 in DNA: TGTGCCAGCAGCTTAGGGAGGGGCACTGAAGCTTTCTTT. It is translated as CASSLGRGTEAFF.

This chain links TRBV18 with TRBJ1-2, with D possibly TRBD1 on 5 matching bases. Germline CDR1 reads KGHSH; CDR2 reads LQKENI. V was clipped by 8 bases and J by 0 bases, with 13 bases between them. The CDR3 length is 14 residues. The DNA for the CDR3 is TGTGCCAGCCCGCCAGGGTCGACTAACTATGGCTACACCTTC. Protein product: CASPPGSTNYGYTF.

The chain links TRBV28 to TRBJ2-7; 10 bases are a match to TRBD2. The V segment lost 5 bases and the J segment 3 bases; nucleotides outside the gene matches: 4. The CDR3 extends over 14 amino acids. Germline V gene sequence: CDR1 MDHEN, CDR2 SYDVKM. CDR3 sequence reads: CASSLAGVIYEQYF. CDR3 DNA: TGTGCCAGCAGTCTAGCGGGGGTCATCTACGAGCAGTACTTC.

The V call is TRBV10-3, the J call TRBJ2-2; 8 bases are a match to TRBD1. CDR3 size: 16 residues. In germline, CDR1 is ENHRY, CDR2 SYGVKD. The V and J ends lost 5 bases and 5 bases, in that order; junction bases with no gene match: 10. CDR3 DNA: TGTGCCATCAGTCAAACAGGGGGACCGGCGACCGGGGAGCTGTTTTTT. This encodes CAISQTGGPATGELFF.

A remark on this clone: Other nucleotide sequences in the sample specify the same CDR3. J is TRBJ2-3 and V is TRBV7-2; tentatively, D is TRBD2 (6 bases). Germline CDR1 is SGHTA and CDR2 is FQGNSA. Trimming took 0 bases from V and 0 from J, leaving 7 bases between them. The CDR3 extends over 15 amino acids. DNA for the CDR3: TGTGCCAGCAGCTTAGCGGGACTGAGCACAGATACGCAGTATTTT. This encodes CASSLAGLSTDTQYF.

The chain has TRBV4-1 and TRBJ2-1; 7 nucleotides agree with TRBD2. Looked up from germline, CDR1 is MGHRA and CDR2 is YSYEKL. Trimming cost V 1 base and J 10 bases; bases outside gene matches: 7. The CDR3 totals 14 residues. CDR3 amino acids: CASSQGERDYEQFF. The DNA of the CDR3 is TGCGCCAGCAGCCAAGGGGAGCGGGATTACGAGCAGTTCTTC.

This clone has just a few counts. The genes are TRBV5-1 and TRBJ2-2; 7 nucleotides line up with TRBD1. CDR3 length: 15 residues. Germline-derived CDR1 and CDR2 are SGHRS and YFSETQ. The ends lost 4 bases at V and 6 bases at J; junction bases unmatched: 9. The CDR3 nucleotides read TGCGCCAGCAGCCTGGGAGACAGGGACGCCGGGGAGCTGTTTTTT. Its protein product is CASSLGDRDAGELFF.

This clone was observed a few times. The chain is built from TRBV7-2 and TRBJ2-1; 8 positions match TRBD1. Trimming cost V 5 bases and J 8 bases; bases outside gene matches: 14. CDR1 and CDR2 (germline): SGHTA, FQGNSA. CDR3 length: 16 residues. CDR3 residues: CASSPPGQGVVYEQFF. CDR3 bases: TGTGCCAGCAGCCCTCCCGGACAGGGAGTGGTATATGAGCAGTTCTTC.

In its sample, this clone was seen a few times. The gene calls are TRBV25-1 and TRBJ2-7; tentatively, D is TRBD2 (7 bases). V was shortened by 5 bases and J by 1 base, with 12 bases between the two germline ends. CDR1 and CDR2 from the germline V gene are MGHDK and SYGVNS. The length of the CDR3 is 14 residues. The CDR3 DNA reads as TGTGCCAGCAGTCGTGGGGGGGCGTCCTACGAGCAGTACTTC. The encoded protein is CASSRGGASYEQYF.

This clone was detected only a few times. The chain has TRBV10-3 and TRBJ2-5, with D tentatively TRBD1 (6 bases). The CDR3 totals 13 residues. CDR1 and CDR2 from the germline V gene are ENHRY and SYGVKD. V shed 5 bases and J shed 5 bases, with 12 bases lying between them. DNA for the CDR3: TGTGCCATCAGTTCAGGGGAAGATGAGACCCAGTACTTC. Protein: CAISSGEDETQYF.

This rearrangement joins TRBV7-8 to TRBJ2-2, with D uncertain. V was shortened by 4 bases and J by 3 bases, with 3 bases between the two germline ends. The CDR3 extends over 12 amino acids. Germline V gene lookup returns CDR1 SGHVS and CDR2 FQNEAQ. CDR3 sequence (DNA): TGTGCCAGCAGCTCATACACCGGGGAGCTGTTTTTT. Residues: CASSSYTGELFF.

The chain is built from TRBV7-8 and TRBJ1-2; 8 nucleotides line up with TRBD1. This CDR3 spans 14 amino acids. The V segment lost 5 bases and the J segment 6 bases; nucleotides outside the gene matches: 8. The germline CDR1 and CDR2 sequences are SGHVS and FQNEAQ. CDR3 in amino acids: CASSNYRGADGYTF. The DNA for the CDR3 is TGTGCCAGCAGCAACTACAGGGGGGCGGATGGCTACACCTTC. Combining the CDR3 with reference TRBV7-8 and TRBJ1-2 gives the whole variable domain GAGVSQSPRYKVAKRGQDVALRCDPISGHVSLFWYQQALGQGPEFLTYFQNEAQLDKSGLPSDRFFAERPEGSVSTLKIQRTQQEDSAVYLCASSNYRGADGYTFGSGTRLTVV.

This clone appeared a few times. This chain uses TRBV12-2 with TRBJ1-5. TRBV12-2 is a pseudogene. The CDR3 runs 17 residues. CDR3 sequence (DNA): TGTGCAAGTCGCGCTCGGGACTCGCGATATAGCAATCAGCCCCAGCATTTT. Translation: CASRARDSRYSNQPQHF.

The genes are TRBV5-4 and TRBJ1-2; TRBD1 agrees at 8 bases. The germline V gene has CDR1 SGHNT and CDR2 YYREEE (reference sequence). Trimming took 4 bases from V and 8 from J; bases not matched to a gene: 16. The CDR3 is made up of 16 amino acids. CDR3 amino acids: CASSGGTGQGTLGYTF. As DNA, the CDR3 is TGTGCCAGCAGCGGGGGGACAGGACAGGGAACGTTGGGCTACACCTTC.

The sample holds a few counts of this clone. The rearrangement joins TRBV6-6 to TRBJ1-5, with unresolved D. The CDR3 sequence is 14 residues long. Trimming cost V 10 bases and J 2 bases, with 15 bases left between them. CDR1 MNHNY and CDR2 SVGAGI come from the germline V gene (reference sequence). The CDR3 sequence: CATTGGRGNQPQHF. As DNA, the CDR3 is TGTGCCACCACCGGCGGGAGAGGCAATCAGCCCCAGCATTTT.

Only a few counts were recorded for this clone. This rearrangement joins TRBV19 to TRBJ2-3; 9 positions match TRBD1. The J segment lost 4 bases and the V segment lost 4 bases, leaving 3 bases of the junction unmatched. Germline loops: CDR1 LNHDA, CDR2 SQIVND (reference sequence). The CDR3 consists of 14 residues. The CDR3 loop is CASSRRQGADTQYF. CDR3 DNA sequence: TGTGCCAGTAGTAGGCGACAGGGGGCAGATACGCAGTATTTT. Using reference TRBV19 and TRBJ2-3 for the parts outside the CDR3, the full variable domain is DGGITQSPKYLFRKEGQNVTLSCEQNLNHDAMYWYRQDPGQGLRLIYYSQIVNDFQKGDIAEGYSVSREKKESFPLTVTSAQKNPTAFYLCASSRRQGADTQYFGPGTRLTVL.

This clone was recorded a few times. The chain uses TRBV7-2 and TRBJ1-4; D ambiguous. V was clipped by 1 base and J by 5 bases, with 11 bases between them. This CDR3 spans 15 amino acids. CDR1 and CDR2 (germline): SGHTA, FQGNSA. This CDR3 is CASSLGRQKNEKLFF. The DNA for the CDR3 is TGTGCCAGCAGCTTAGGGCGGCAGAAGAATGAAAAACTGTTTTTT.